The present T cell receptor beta chain was sequenced within a study of shared clonotypes between healthy human individuals. It was 80 million to 90 million PBMCs that unsorted samples used for genomic DNA. Germline-derived CDR1 and CDR2 are KGHSH and LQKENI. Trimming at V came to 2 bases and at J to 6 bases, leaving 4 bases not matched to a gene. This CDR3 spans 15 amino acids. The genomic DNA of each subset was split evenly across several immunoSEQ plates. Sequenced by immunoSEQ multiplex PCR; TCRdb stores in-frame clones only, minus some. The sample consists of about 490,000 clones, 79% of them appearing once.

The TCR sequence derives from a woman aged 40 to 55 in good health. Some clones in this sample may be carry-over from other donors' samples. This chain uses TRBV18 with TRBJ2-1; TRBD2 agrees at 10 bases. Source material: PBMCs. The CDR3 nucleotides read TGTGCCAGCTCACCAGCTAGCGGGAGTTTCAATGAGCAGTTCTTC. This translates into CASSPASGSFNEQFF.